This TCR beta chain was identified in a study of long-term antiretroviral therapy in people with HIV. Overall study: It was about a decade after the earliest samples that the 2015 immediate-ART recommendation appeared.

Germline-derived CDR1 and CDR2 are SNHLY and FYNNEI. The CDR3 has 13 residues. V was clipped by 6 bases and J by 1 base; unmatched bases: 2. Researchers ran immunoSEQ v3.0 at survey level. Data came from immunoSEQ multiplex PCR; TCRdb stores just in-frame clones and leaves some out. Among about 21,000 clones listed, approximately 81% were seen once. The receptor was isolated from a man aged 35-49 years with HIV. This rearrangement joins TRBV2 to TRBJ1-1, with TRBD1 matching 7 bases. Material: unsorted PBMCs, obtained 0.1 years before starting antiretroviral therapy. CDR3 in DNA: TGTGCCAGCAGCCGACAGGGGAACACTGAAGCTTTCTTT. Its protein is CASSRQGNTEAFF.